This T cell receptor beta chain emerged from a study of T cell responses to AZD1222 COVID-19 vaccine. Study observations and caveats: At 160-218 and 743-854, vaccine-associated CD4 TCRs were dominant, and they spanned spike. Clonal diversity was possibly underestimated, and white British individuals and females predominated among donors.

Profiled with immunoSEQ multiplex PCR; TCRdb holds only in-frame clones, not every one. The table records some 130,000 clones, around 84% of them present only once. Germline V gene lookup returns CDR1 MNHEY and CDR2 SVGAGI. The ends were cut back, 6 bases at V and 7 bases at J, with 17 bases in the middle. The CDR3 length is 14 residues. A word on this clone: Its antigen is currently unknown.

The source of this sequence is an adult in good health. Sample: peripheral blood, taken on day 0 of AZD1222 vaccination. The V and J genes are TRBV6-5 and TRBJ2-3; D uncertain. The chain's CDR3 is CASRAGLTFNTQYF. The CDR3 DNA sequence: TGTGCCAGCAGGGCAGGCCTTACCTTCAATACGCAGTATTTT.